What follows is one T cell receptor (beta chain) and its context. One end of the junction is discordant with germline, which a read error may explain. The data belong to a study of blood T cells in healthy people across ages. CDR3 size: 15 residues. The V gene's germline CDR1 is DFQATT and CDR2 SNEGSKA (reference sequence). PCR was performed a second time for roughly 7 to 12 cycles using a sample-barcoded 5' primer and a J-beta primer mix. TCRdb reprocessed the 5' RACE reads via MiXCR and lists one record per CDR3 protein. The table lists under 2,000,000 distinct CDR3 sequences, about 50% of them singletons.

Sequenced sample: blood. This TCR was sampled from a woman aged 40-49 years in good health. The chain employs TRBV20-1 and TRBJ1-6; 9 nucleotides align to TRBD1. The CDR3 reads CSAVVRGQGHSPLHF. The CDR3 nucleotides read TGCAGTGCCGTAGTTCGGGGACAGGGACATTCGCCCCTCCACTTT.